Shown below are 24 T cell receptor beta chains from a single sample sequenced in a study of cytomegalovirus exposure and HLA in healthy donors (dated by TCRdb to about 2017). Receptor libraries were prepared by the immunoSEQ multiplex PCR assay. A mixture of 60 forward primers for TCR Vbeta segments and 13 reverse primers for TCR Jbeta segments was used in the multiplex PCR. TCRdb retrieved this table from immuneACCESS and kept in-frame rearrangements only. Not all clones are present; in checked studies, unresolved V genes account for under half, and no reason is known for the remainder. The sample table records 150,000 to 200,000 clones; around 77% of these occur just once. The ten largest make up roughly 2.1% of the sample. The sequenced sample consisted of PBMCs. The receptors were sampled from a man aged 45-60 years in good health and CMV-seropositive.

The chain links TRBV27 to TRBJ2-1, with D perhaps TRBD2 (6 bases). Per germline, CDR1 MNHEY and CDR2 SMNVEV (reference sequence). This CDR3 spans 17 amino acids. V was cut by 6 bases and J by 3 bases, with 21 bases left in between. The CDR3 protein is CASRPLSTGESYNEQFF. The DNA for the CDR3 is TGTGCCAGCAGACCCCTCTCGACGGGAGAGAGCTACAATGAGCAGTTCTTC.

This clone was seen more than once but under ten times. V and J are TRBV4-3 and TRBJ1-1; D is uncertain. The CDR3 totals 13 residues. V lost 1 base and J lost 8, with 11 bases in between. The germline CDR1 and CDR2 sequences are LGHNA and YSLEER. DNA for the CDR3: TGCGCCAGCAGCCAAGGTGTATGGGAGGAAGCTTTCTTT. Translating gives CASSQGVWEEAFF.

The genes are TRBV7-8 and TRBJ2-3, with D unresolved. Trimming left V 5 bases short and J 7 bases short, with 16 bases between. Germline CDR1 SGHVS, CDR2 FQNEAQ. CDR3 length: 14 residues. CDR3 residues: CASSPRRSGNTQYF. The CDR3 region has the DNA TGTGCCAGCAGCCCTAGGAGAAGTGGAAATACGCAGTATTTT.

This chain links TRBV10-3 with TRBJ1-5; 7 bases match TRBD1. Germline assignment: CDR1 ENHRY and CDR2 SYGVKD. The CDR3 is made up of 15 amino acids. V trimming: 1 base; J trimming: 0 bases; junction bases outside the gene matches: 0. CDR3 amino acids: CAISEYRGSNQPQHF. The DNA of the CDR3 is TGTGCCATCAGTGAGTACAGGGGTAGCAATCAGCCCCAGCATTTT.

The chain has TRBV29-1 and TRBJ1-2; 7 positions match TRBD1. Trimming cost V 6 bases and J 5 bases; bases outside gene matches: 9. The CDR3 is 13 residues long. The germline CDR1 and CDR2 sequences are SQVTM and ANQGSEA. The CDR3 DNA follows: TGCAGCGTGTCGACAGGGAGTGGTTATGGCTACACCTTC. This translates into CSVSTGSGYGYTF. Supplemented by reference TRBV29-1 and TRBJ1-2, the full variable domain reads SAVISQKPSRDICQRGTSLTIQCQVDSQVTMMFWYRQQPGQSLTLIATANQGSEATYESGFVIDKFPISRPNLTFSTLTVSNMSPEDSSIYLCSVSTGSGYGYTFGSGTRLTVV.

The chain carries TRBV13 and TRBJ1-6; D unresolved. This CDR3 has 15 amino acids. V was shortened by 0 bases and J by 13 bases, with 16 bases between the two germline ends. CDR1 and CDR2 (germline): PRHDT, FYEKMQ (reference sequence). Here the CDR3 reads CASSLGQVASGPLHF. The CDR3 DNA is TGTGCCAGCAGCTTAGGTCAGGTGGCATCGGGGCCCCTCCACTTT.

This sequence joins TRBV29-1 and TRBJ2-5; 13 positions agree with TRBD2. CDR3 length: 13 residues. V lost 5 bases and J lost 4; bases outside the gene matches: 1. Germline V gene data show CDR1 as SQVTM and CDR2 as ANQGSEA. DNA of the CDR3: TGCAGCGTTAGGACTAGCGGGGGAGAGACCCAGTACTTC. Translation: CSVRTSGGETQYF.

The chain carries TRBV6-5 and TRBJ1-5, with a tentative D call TRBD1 (5 bases). CDR1 is MNHEY, CDR2 SVGAGI, per germline. V was cut by 5 bases and J by 8 bases, with 13 bases left in between. The CDR3 consists of 13 residues. The CDR3 DNA follows: TGTGCCAGCAGTATACAGGTTAAAGAGCCCCAGCATTTT. Translated, it gives CASSIQVKEPQHF.

The gene calls are TRBV7-2 and TRBJ1-1; TRBD1 is a possible D gene (5 bases). Trimming removed 5 bases at V and 10 bases at J, with 17 bases between. The germline gives CDR1 SGHTA, CDR2 FQGNSA. This CDR3 spans 13 amino acids. The CDR3 region is CASSPDTGLGAFF. The CDR3 DNA reads as TGTGCCAGCAGCCCAGACACAGGCCTGGGAGCTTTCTTT.

The chain uses TRBV7-8 and TRBJ2-2, with 9 positions matching TRBD2. V lost 4 bases and J lost 6; bases outside the gene matches: 9. The germline CDR1 and CDR2 sequences are SGHVS and FQNEAQ. The CDR3 has 16 residues. CDR3 in amino acids: CASSSVDLAGSGELFF. In DNA, the CDR3 is TGTGCCAGCAGCTCAGTCGATCTAGCGGGGTCCGGGGAGCTGTTTTTT.

This rearrangement joins TRBV30 to TRBJ1-1; 8 bases map to TRBD1. The V and J ends lost 3 bases and 0 bases, in that order; junction bases with no gene match: 0. This CDR3 has 13 amino acids. Germline values: CDR1 GTSNPN, CDR2 SVGIG (reference sequence). The CDR3 spells CAWRDRVNTEAFF. The CDR3 DNA sequence: TGTGCCTGGAGGGACAGGGTGAACACTGAAGCTTTCTTT.

This clone was counted only a few times. The rearrangement joins TRBV18 to TRBJ2-7; 9 bases line up with TRBD1. Germline loops: CDR1 KGHSH, CDR2 LQKENI. Trimming took 0 bases from V and 1 from J; bases not matched to a gene: 7. CDR3 length: 17 residues. CDR3 in amino acids: CASSPPRTGAGSYEQYF. In DNA, the CDR3 is TGTGCCAGCTCACCACCAAGGACAGGGGCGGGGTCCTACGAGCAGTACTTC.

V usage is TRBV27 and J usage is TRBJ2-5, with 8 bases matching TRBD2. This CDR3 spans 16 amino acids. Trimming cost V 6 bases and J 5 bases; bases outside gene matches: 14. CDR1 MNHEY and CDR2 SMNVEV come from the germline V gene (reference sequence). The CDR3 nucleotides are TGTGCCAGCAGGGAAATTGGGACTAGGGAGGCGGAGACCCAGTACTTC. Residues: CASREIGTREAETQYF.

The V and J genes are TRBV6-1 and TRBJ2-5; D gene ambiguous. Per germline, CDR1 MNHNS and CDR2 SASEGT. V was cut by 2 bases and J by 3 bases, with 10 bases left in between. The length of the CDR3 is 14 residues. CDR3 sequence: CASSEHFGKETQYF. The CDR3 DNA reads TGTGCCAGCAGTGAACATTTTGGCAAAGAGACCCAGTACTTC.

The chain uses TRBV7-2 and TRBJ1-5, with D hard to call. Germline lookup yields CDR1 SGHTA and CDR2 FQGNSA. The CDR3 spans 15 residues. Between the trimmed V and J ends, which lost 0 bases and 4 bases, there was a span of 10 bases. The CDR3 here is CASSLAYGSNQPQHF. As DNA, the CDR3 is TGTGCCAGCAGCTTAGCGTACGGTTCTAATCAGCCCCAGCATTTT.

This chain connects TRBV5-1 to TRBJ2-5, with 10 nucleotides matching TRBD2. The CDR3 loop spans 16 amino acids. After removal of 6 bases from V and 2 bases from J, the junction contained 10 bases not matched to a gene. Germline CDR1 reads SGHRS; CDR2 reads YFSETQ. The CDR3 sequence is CASTLSSGGPQETQYF. For the CDR3, the DNA is TGCGCCAGCACCCTATCTAGCGGGGGACCTCAAGAGACCCAGTACTTC.

The chain combines TRBV6-5 with TRBJ1-1; 7 positions match TRBD1. V shed 0 bases and J 4 bases; nucleotides not matched to a gene: 5. The CDR3 runs to 15 residues. Germline values: CDR1 MNHEY, CDR2 SVGAGI. The CDR3 protein is CASSYSGTVGTEAFF. CDR3 nucleotides: TGTGCCAGCAGTTACTCGGGGACAGTTGGCACTGAAGCTTTCTTT.

The rearrangement uses TRBV27 and TRBJ1-1; D is undetermined. The CDR3 extends over 15 amino acids. V gave up 7 bases and J gave up 2 bases, with 17 bases separating them. Germline V gene lookup returns CDR1 MNHEY and CDR2 SMNVEV (reference sequence). This CDR3 reads CASKRSGSINTEAFF. As DNA, the CDR3 is TGTGCCAGCAAAAGGTCGGGATCGATAAACACTGAAGCTTTCTTT.

V and J are TRBV9 and TRBJ1-4, with a tentative D call TRBD1 (6 bases). Germline CDR1 SGDLS, CDR2 YYNGEE. The CDR3 contains 13 residues. V was cut by 2 bases and J by 7 bases, with 9 bases left in between. The chain's CDR3 is CASSVRGGEKLFF. Here the CDR3 DNA reads TGTGCCAGCAGCGTCAGGGGTGGTGAAAAACTGTTTTTT.

CDR3 residues: CASSLSSYEQYF. CDR3 in DNA: TGTGCCAGCAGTCTAAGCTCCTACGAGCAGTACTTC. V gene TRBV28 combines with J gene TRBJ2-7; D is unclear. CDR3 length equals 12 residues. Germline CDR1 is MDHEN and CDR2 is SYDVKM. Between the trimmed V and J ends, which lost 5 bases and 0 bases, there was a span of 5 bases. Full variable domain (outside the CDR3, taken from reference TRBV28 and TRBJ2-7): DVKVTQSSRYLVKRTGEKVFLECVQDMDHENMFWYRQDPGLGLRLIYFSYDVKMKEKGDIPEGYSVSREKKERFSLILESASTNQTSMYLCASSLSSYEQYFGPGTRLTVT.

V is TRBV5-1 and J is TRBJ1-5, with D hard to call. Germline CDR1 is SGHRS and CDR2 is YFSETQ. V lost 0 bases and J lost 2, with 6 bases in between. The CDR3 has 14 amino acids. For the CDR3, the DNA is TGCGCCAGCAGCTTGGTAGGAGGCAATCAGCCCCAGCATTTT. Translation: CASSLVGGNQPQHF.

The V call is TRBV11-3, the J call TRBJ2-3; a possible D gene is TRBD2 (5 bases). The V end was cut by 5 bases, the J end by 2 bases, with 11 bases between. CDR1 and CDR2 from the germline V gene are SGHNT and YENEEA. CDR3 length: 14 amino acids. CDR3 protein: CASSAGLITDTQYF. Here the CDR3 DNA reads TGTGCCAGCAGCGCAGGACTTATCACAGATACGCAGTATTTT.

The rearrangement joins TRBV4-1 to TRBJ1-6; TRBD1 matches 8 bases. J lost 7 bases, V lost 6 bases, and 8 bases had no gene match. The CDR3 covers 15 residues. Germline CDR1 is MGHRA and CDR2 is YSYEKL. CDR3 nucleotides: TGCGCCAGCAGTAGCGACAGGGGAGGAAATTCACCCCTCCACTTT. Amino acids: CASSSDRGGNSPLHF.

DNA of the CDR3: TGTGCCAGTAGTATAAGCTTTCCTAAGGGGGTGAACACCGGGGAGCTGTTTTTT. Protein sequence: CASSISFPKGVNTGELFF. The chain employs TRBV19 and TRBJ2-2, with D possibly being TRBD1 (6 bases). CDR1 is LNHDA and CDR2 is SQIVND in the germline V gene (reference sequence). There are 18 residues in the CDR3. V was cut by 2 bases and J by 1 base, with 17 bases left in between.